The following is a TCR beta chain sequence with its context. J gave up 7 bases and V 0 bases, and 12 bases lay outside the gene matches. The CDR3 has 15 residues. The germline gives CDR1 DFQATT, CDR2 SNEGSKA (reference sequence). This sample is drawn from a study of response to subunit inactivated influenza vaccine. TCRdb reprocessed the RT-PCR reads via MiXCR and lists one record per CDR3 protein. The sample has fewer than 700,000 distinct CDR3 sequences; 10% to 15% are singletons. The sample here was PBMCs from blood, taken around seven weeks after vaccination. V gene TRBV20-1 combines with J gene TRBJ2-7; TRBD2 matches 7 bases. This receptor was taken from a man aged 50-59 years who received an inactivated influenza vaccine. This CDR3 is CSARETGGRANEQYF. The CDR3 coding sequence is TGCAGTGCTAGAGAAACCGGAGGGAGGGCCAATGAGCAGTACTTC.